This T cell receptor beta chain was sequenced for a study of shared T cell receptors in the human thymus. Per the germline V gene, CDR1 is SQVTM and CDR2 is ANQGSEA. The CDR3 is 13 amino acids. The V end lost 7 bases, the J end lost 7 bases, and 16 bases lay between the germline ends. Clones were sequenced by immunoSEQ multiplex PCR, and TCRdb holds only the in-frame ones, with some missing. The repertoire holds 600,000 or so clones, with around 87% as singletons. This clone is a singleton in its sample. These same records also appear under a second study, on human thymus T cells.

The sequencing input was thymocytes. The rearrangement links TRBV29-1 to TRBJ1-4, with D maybe TRBD1 (5 bases). The sequence was obtained from a boy under two years old with a congenital heart defect. CDR3 nucleotide sequence: TGCAGCGCCGAGGGAGGGGCCGGTGAAAAACTGTTTTTT. This gives the protein CSAEGGAGEKLFF. The entire variable domain, with the rest obtained from reference TRBV29-1 and TRBJ1-4, is as follows: SAVISQKPSRDICQRGTSLTIQCQVDSQVTMMFWYRQQPGQSLTLIATANQGSEATYESGFVIDKFPISRPNLTFSTLTVSNMSPEDSSIYLCSAEGGAGEKLFFGSGTQLSVL.